A selection of T cell receptor beta chains follows, all from one sample in a study of shared clonotypes between healthy human individuals. Some clones are missing from TCRdb's copy, which holds only in-frame ones; the method was immunoSEQ multiplex PCR. The table has hundreds of thousands of clones, approximately 79% seen once. Sequenced: memory CD4+ T cells sorted from blood. Source of these receptors: a woman under 40 in good health. CDR3s include the opening cysteine and the closing phenylalanine or tryptophan. D genes are given only for firm matches. Not all rows give a size; the values are once, few, many and, for expanded clones, a class.

cdr3_aa,cdr3_nt,j_call,v_call,d_call,clone_size
CASSGQGGQPQHF,TGTGCCAGCAGCGGACAGGGGGGCCAGCCCCAGCATTTT,TRBJ1-5,TRBV6-6,TRBD1,-
CASSRGTAGHEQFF,TGTGCCAGCAGCCGGGGGACTGCAGGCCATGAGCAGTTCTTC,TRBJ2-1,TRBV5-4,-,once
CATRSGASNYEQYF,TGTGCCACGCGGAGTGGGGCCAGCAACTACGAGCAGTACTTC,TRBJ2-7,TRBV10-3,-,-
CASSFTDRGQETQYF,TGCGCCAGCAGCTTTACGGACAGGGGGCAAGAGACCCAGTACTTC,TRBJ2-5,TRBV5-1,TRBD1,few
CASSAGSNSEQYF,TGTGCCAGCAGCGCCGGGAGCAACAGCGAGCAGTACTTC,TRBJ2-7,TRBV2,-,-
CASGRERTSTGELFF,TGCGCCAGCGGGCGGGAGCGGACGAGCACCGGGGAGCTGTTTTTT,TRBJ2-2,TRBV10-2,TRBD2,-
CAWSVPGQGFEKLFF,TGTGCCTGGAGTGTACCGGGACAGGGATTTGAAAAACTGTTTTTT,TRBJ1-4,TRBV30,TRBD1,many
CAISEADRGDYGYTF,TGTGCCATCAGTGAAGCGGACAGGGGAGACTATGGCTACACCTTC,TRBJ1-2,TRBV10-3,TRBD1,few
CASSQSGDQPQHF,TGTGCCAGCAGCCAATCCGGGGATCAGCCCCAGCATTTT,TRBJ1-5,TRBV16,-,-
CASSDGTGGLDTQYF,TGTGCCAGCAGCGACGGTACAGGGGGTTTAGATACGCAGTATTTT,TRBJ2-3,TRBV6-5,TRBD1,-
CASSHGTRGENEQYF,TGCGCCAGCAGCCATGGTACCAGGGGGGAGAACGAGCAGTACTTC,TRBJ2-7,TRBV4-1,-,-
CASSLDRVNEQFF,TGTGCCAGCAGCTTAGACCGGGTCAATGAGCAGTTCTTC,TRBJ2-1,TRBV7-2,-,-
CAINSGTGVLSPTMRQFF,TGTGCCATCAACTCCGGGACAGGGGTACTTTCTCCTACAATGAGGCAGTTCTTC,TRBJ2-1,TRBV10-3,TRBD1,-
CASSRPGPYEQYF,TGTGCCAGCAGTCGACCCGGGCCCTACGAGCAGTACTTC,TRBJ2-7,TRBV28,-,-
CASSRTSGSPHEQYF,TGTGCCAGCAGTCGAACTAGCGGGAGCCCACACGAGCAGTACTTC,TRBJ2-7,TRBV6-6,TRBD2,few
CSTTTLFGMGEQFF,TGCAGCACTACGACCCTTTTTGGAATGGGCGAGCAGTTCTTC,TRBJ2-1,TRBV29-1,-,-
CASSLDGYYEQYF,TGTGCCAGCAGTTTAGACGGATACTACGAGCAGTACTTC,TRBJ2-7,TRBV27,-,once